The next 2 T cell receptor beta chains were all read from a single sample in a study of OX40 agonist ivuxolimab in advanced cancers. Profiled with immunoSEQ multiplex PCR; TCRdb holds only in-frame clones, not every one. The profile shows about 78,000 clones, under 90% of them singletons. The material was CD4+ or CD8+ T cells sorted from blood, obtained in a trial of the OX40 agonist ivuxolimab. These receptors were obtained from an adult with an advanced solid tumor such as melanoma, head and neck, liver or kidney cancer.

The chain joins TRBV11-2 to TRBJ1-4; no firm D call. V dropped 2 bases and J dropped 3 bases, with 10 bases sitting between them. Germline loops: CDR1 SGHAT, CDR2 FQNNGV. CDR3 length equals 15 residues. The CDR3 sequence is CASSLIRRSNEKLFF. The CDR3 nucleotides read TGTGCCAGCAGCTTAATTCGGCGGTCTAATGAAAAACTGTTTTTT.

The rearrangement links TRBV11-2 to TRBJ2-3, with 13 bases matching TRBD2. CDR3 length: 16 amino acids. Germline values: CDR1 SGHAT, CDR2 FQNNGV. J lost 4 bases, V lost 5 bases, and 6 bases had no gene match. CDR3 amino acids: CASSNRLAGGPDTQYF. CDR3 coding DNA: TGTGCCAGCAGCAACCGACTAGCGGGGGGCCCAGATACGCAGTATTTT. Full variable domain (remainder filled in from reference TRBV11-2 and TRBJ2-3): EAGVAQSPRYKIIEKRQSVAFWCNPISGHATLYWYQQILGQGPKLLIQFQNNGVVDDSQLPKDRFSAERLKGVDSTLKIQPAKLEDSAVYLCASSNRLAGGPDTQYFGPGTRLTVL.